What follows describes a single T cell receptor beta chain. Per the original data handling: Using reference gene primer amplification, nucleated cell counts were estimated. Sequencing was performed with immunoSEQ multiplex PCR; in TCRdb, only in-frame clones are kept and a portion is missing. The D gene and trimming were derived from the DNA, and the V and J assignments and clone size from that table. The sample shows about 160,000 clones, approximately 90% of them seen only once. This entry comes from a study of blood T cell repertoires in COVID-19. Study at large: Specimens from acute and convalescent COVID-19 originated in the United States, Italy and Spain. Sample material is recorded as cDNA or gDNA derived from T cells, B-cell-depleted T cells, or PBMCs.

The CDR3 is 17 amino acids. With 4 bases removed from V and 7 bases from J, the gap between germline ends came to 23 bases. Germline V gene sequence: CDR1 LGHNA, CDR2 YNFKEQ. The receptor's source is a man aged 18 to 29 with acute or convalescent COVID-19. Sequenced: peripheral blood. The gene calls are TRBV4-2 and TRBJ2-1; tentative D call: TRBD2 (6 bases). CDR3 residues: CASSRLVPGGGFNEQFF. CDR3 DNA sequence: TGTGCCAGCAGCCGACTAGTCCCGGGTGGGGGTTTTAATGAGCAGTTCTTC.